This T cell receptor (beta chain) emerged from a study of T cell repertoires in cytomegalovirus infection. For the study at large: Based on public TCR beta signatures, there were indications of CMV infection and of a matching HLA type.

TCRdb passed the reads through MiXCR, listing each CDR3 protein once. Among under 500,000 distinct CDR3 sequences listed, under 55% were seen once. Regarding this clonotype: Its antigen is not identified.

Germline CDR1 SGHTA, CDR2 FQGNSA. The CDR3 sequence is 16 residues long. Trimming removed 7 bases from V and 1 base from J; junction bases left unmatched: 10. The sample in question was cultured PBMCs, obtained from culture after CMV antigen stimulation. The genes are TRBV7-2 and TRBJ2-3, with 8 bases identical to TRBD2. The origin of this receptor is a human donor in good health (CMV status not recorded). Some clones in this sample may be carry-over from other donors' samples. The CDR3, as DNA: TGTGCCAGCATCGCCGGGGGGGCGACAGGCACAGATACGCAGTATTTT. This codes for CASIAGGATGTDTQYF.